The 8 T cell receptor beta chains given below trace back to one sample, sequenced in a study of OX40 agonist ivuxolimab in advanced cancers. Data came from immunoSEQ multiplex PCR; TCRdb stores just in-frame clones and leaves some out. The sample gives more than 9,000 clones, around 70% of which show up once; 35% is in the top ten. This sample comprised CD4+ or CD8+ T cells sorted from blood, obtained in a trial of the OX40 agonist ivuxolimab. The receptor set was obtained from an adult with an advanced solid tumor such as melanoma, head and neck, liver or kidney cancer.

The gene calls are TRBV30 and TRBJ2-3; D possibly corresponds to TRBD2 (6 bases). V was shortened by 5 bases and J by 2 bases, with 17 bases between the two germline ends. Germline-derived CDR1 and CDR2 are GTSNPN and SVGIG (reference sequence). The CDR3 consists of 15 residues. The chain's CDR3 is CAWEEEGGYTDTQYF. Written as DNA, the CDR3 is TGTGCCTGGGAGGAGGAGGGCGGTTACACAGATACGCAGTATTTT.

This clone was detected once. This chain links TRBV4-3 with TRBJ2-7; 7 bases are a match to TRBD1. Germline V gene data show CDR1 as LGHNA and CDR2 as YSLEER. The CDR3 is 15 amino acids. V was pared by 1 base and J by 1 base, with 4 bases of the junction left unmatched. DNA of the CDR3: TGCGCCAGCAGCCAAGGCCGACAGGGATCCTACGAGCAGTACTTC. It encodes CASSQGRQGSYEQYF.

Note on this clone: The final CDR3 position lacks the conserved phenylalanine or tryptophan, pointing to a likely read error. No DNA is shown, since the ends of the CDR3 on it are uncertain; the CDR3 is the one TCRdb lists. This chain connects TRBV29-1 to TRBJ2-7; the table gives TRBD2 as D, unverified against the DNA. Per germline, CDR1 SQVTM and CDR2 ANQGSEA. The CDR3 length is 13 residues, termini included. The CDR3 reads CSVEGGQSYEKYS.

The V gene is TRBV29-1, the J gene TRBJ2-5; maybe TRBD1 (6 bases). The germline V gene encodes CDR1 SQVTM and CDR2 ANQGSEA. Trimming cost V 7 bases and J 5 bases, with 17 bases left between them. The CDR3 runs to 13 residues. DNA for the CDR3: TGCAGCGGTACAGGGTCCCTAGGGGAGACCCAGTACTTC. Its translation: CSGTGSLGETQYF. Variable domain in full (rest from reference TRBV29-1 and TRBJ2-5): SAVISQKPSRDICQRGTSLTIQCQVDSQVTMMFWYRQQPGQSLTLIATANQGSEATYESGFVIDKFPISRPNLTFSTLTVSNMSPEDSSIYLCSGTGSLGETQYFGPGTRLLVL.

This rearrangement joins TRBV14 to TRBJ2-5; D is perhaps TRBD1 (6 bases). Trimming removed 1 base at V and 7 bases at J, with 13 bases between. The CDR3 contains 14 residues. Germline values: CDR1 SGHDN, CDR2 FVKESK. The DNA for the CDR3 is TGTGCCAGCAGCCAAGTGGGGGCAGGATTGACCCAGTACTTC. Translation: CASSQVGAGLTQYF.

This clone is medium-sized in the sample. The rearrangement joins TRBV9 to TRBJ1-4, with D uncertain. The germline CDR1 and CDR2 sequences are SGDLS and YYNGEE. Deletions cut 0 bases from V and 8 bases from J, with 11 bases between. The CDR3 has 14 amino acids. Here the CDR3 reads CASSVAGQREKLFF. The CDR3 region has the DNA TGTGCCAGCAGCGTAGCGGGTCAGAGAGAAAAACTGTTTTTT.

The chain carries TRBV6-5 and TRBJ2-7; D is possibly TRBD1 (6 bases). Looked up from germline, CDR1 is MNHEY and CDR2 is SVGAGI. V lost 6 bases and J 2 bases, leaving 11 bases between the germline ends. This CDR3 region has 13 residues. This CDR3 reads CASRTGTPYEQYF. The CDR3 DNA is TGTGCCAGCAGAACCGGGACACCCTACGAGCAGTACTTC.

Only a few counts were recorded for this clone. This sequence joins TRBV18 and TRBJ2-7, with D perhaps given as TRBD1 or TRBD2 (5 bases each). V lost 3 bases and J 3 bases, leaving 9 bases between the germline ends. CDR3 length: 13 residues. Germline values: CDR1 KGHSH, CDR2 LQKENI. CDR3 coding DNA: TGTGCCAGCTCACCGGGACGGAGCTACGAGCAGTACTTC. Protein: CASSPGRSYEQYF.